This record looks at one T cell receptor beta chain sequence and its context. Germline CDR1 reads SEHNR; CDR2 reads FQNEAQ (reference sequence). This CDR3 is 15 amino acids long. V gave up 5 bases and J gave up 3 bases, with 14 bases separating them. This sample was included in a study of control samples from healthy donors and cancer patients. Generated by immunoSEQ multiplex PCR, the TCRdb table keeps only in-frame clones and is missing some. The repertoire holds tens of thousands of clones, with 87% as singletons. This chain uses TRBV7-9 with TRBJ2-1, with D perhaps TRBD1 or TRBD2 (5 bases each). Sequencing used PBMCs. The receptor was derived from a woman in her fifties or sixties with head and neck cancer. The CDR3 DNA is TGTGCCAGCAGCCTACCGGGACGGAACTACAATGAGCAGTTCTTC. Protein product: CASSLPGRNYNEQFF.